This T cell receptor beta chain came from a study of cytomegalovirus exposure and HLA in healthy donors. V lost 2 bases, J lost 0 bases, and 10 bases stayed unmatched. Germline V gene lookup returns CDR1 LGHNA and CDR2 YSLEER. This CDR3 region has 18 residues. The study, taken as a whole, reports: A likely sequencing artifact accounted for one observed cluster of highly shared sequence variants. Beyond CMV serostatus, there was no information to go on about immune exposure. Productive rates of about 90% or about 30% were seen for most TCR beta V segments in an earlier analysis.

On this clone itself: The antigen remains unidentified.

A multiplex PCR was run with 60 Vbeta primers and 13 Jbeta primers. The assay was immunoSEQ multiplex PCR, and TCRdb's table has in-frame clones only and misses some. The sample has about 150,000 clones, 82% seen once. The receptor was derived from a woman aged 50 to 65 in good health and CMV-seropositive. Sequenced sample: PBMCs. The V call is TRBV4-3, the J call TRBJ2-3; TRBD1 aligns across 8 bases. CDR3 amino acids: CASSQNYDRGWSTDTQYF. The CDR3 DNA reads as TGCGCCAGCAGCCAAAACTATGACAGGGGATGGAGCACAGATACGCAGTATTTT.